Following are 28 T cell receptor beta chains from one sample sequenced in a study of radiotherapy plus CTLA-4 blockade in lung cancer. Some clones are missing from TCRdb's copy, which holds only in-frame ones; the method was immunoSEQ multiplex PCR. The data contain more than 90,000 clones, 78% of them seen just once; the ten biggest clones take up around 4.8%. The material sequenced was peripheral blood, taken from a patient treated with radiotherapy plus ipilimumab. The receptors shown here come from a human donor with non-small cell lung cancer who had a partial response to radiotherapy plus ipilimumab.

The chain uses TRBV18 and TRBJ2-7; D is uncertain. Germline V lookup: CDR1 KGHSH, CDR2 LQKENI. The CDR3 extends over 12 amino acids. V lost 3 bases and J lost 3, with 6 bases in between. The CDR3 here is CASSPGFYEQYF. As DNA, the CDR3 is TGTGCCAGCTCACCCGGGTTCTACGAGCAGTACTTC.

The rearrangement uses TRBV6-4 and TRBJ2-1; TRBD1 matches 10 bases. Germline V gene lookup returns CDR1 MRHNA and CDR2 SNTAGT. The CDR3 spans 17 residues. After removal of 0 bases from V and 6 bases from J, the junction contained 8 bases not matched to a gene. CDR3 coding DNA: TGTGCCAGCAGTGACTCGGCGGCGGACAGGGGGATCAATGAGCAGTTCTTC. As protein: CASSDSAADRGINEQFF.

The CDR3 spells CASRGTSGGGEQFF. CDR3 bases: TGTGCCAGCAGGGGGACTAGCGGTGGTGGTGAGCAGTTCTTC. V gene TRBV7-2 combines with J gene TRBJ2-1; TRBD2 agrees at 11 bases. The CDR3 spans 14 residues. Unmatched junction bases numbered 7, after V lost 6 bases and J lost 9 bases. Germline V gene sequence: CDR1 SGHTA, CDR2 FQGNSA.

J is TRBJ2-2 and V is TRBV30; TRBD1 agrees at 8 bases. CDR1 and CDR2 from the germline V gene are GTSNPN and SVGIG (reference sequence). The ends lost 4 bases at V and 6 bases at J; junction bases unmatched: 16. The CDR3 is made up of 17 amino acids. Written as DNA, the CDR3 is TGTGCCTGGACGCCTGGCCACCGGACAGGGACGGCCGGGGAGCTGTTTTTT. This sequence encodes CAWTPGHRTGTAGELFF. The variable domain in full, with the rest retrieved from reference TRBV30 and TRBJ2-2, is SQTIHQWPATLVQPVGSPLSLECTVEGTSNPNLYWYRQAAGRGLQLLFYSVGIGQISSEVPQNLSASRPQDRQFILSSKKLLLSDSGFYLCAWTPGHRTGTAGELFFGEGSRLTVL.

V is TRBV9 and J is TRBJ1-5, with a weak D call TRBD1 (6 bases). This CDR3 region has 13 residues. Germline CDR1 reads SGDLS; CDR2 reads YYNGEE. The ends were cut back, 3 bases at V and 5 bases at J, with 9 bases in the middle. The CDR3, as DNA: TGTGCCAGCAGCGAGGGGGTATATCAGCCCCAGCATTTT. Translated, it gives CASSEGVYQPQHF.

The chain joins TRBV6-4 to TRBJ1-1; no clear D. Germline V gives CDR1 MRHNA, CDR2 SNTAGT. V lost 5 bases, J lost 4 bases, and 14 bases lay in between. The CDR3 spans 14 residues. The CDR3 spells CASSKEGEGTEAFF. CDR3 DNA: TGTGCCAGCAGTAAGGAGGGAGAAGGCACTGAAGCTTTCTTT.

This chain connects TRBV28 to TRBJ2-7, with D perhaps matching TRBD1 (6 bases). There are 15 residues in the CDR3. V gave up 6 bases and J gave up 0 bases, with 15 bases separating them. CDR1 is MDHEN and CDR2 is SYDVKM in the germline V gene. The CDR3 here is CASSGTGLNSYEQYV. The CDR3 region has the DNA TGTGCCAGCAGCGGAACAGGGCTAAACTCCTACGAGCAGTACGTC.

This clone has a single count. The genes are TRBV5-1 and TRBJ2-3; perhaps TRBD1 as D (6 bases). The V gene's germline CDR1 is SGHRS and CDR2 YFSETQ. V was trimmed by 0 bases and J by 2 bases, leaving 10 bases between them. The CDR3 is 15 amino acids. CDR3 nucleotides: TGCGCCAGCAGCTTGGGGACAGCGACCACAGATACGCAGTATTTT. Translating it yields CASSLGTATTDTQYF.

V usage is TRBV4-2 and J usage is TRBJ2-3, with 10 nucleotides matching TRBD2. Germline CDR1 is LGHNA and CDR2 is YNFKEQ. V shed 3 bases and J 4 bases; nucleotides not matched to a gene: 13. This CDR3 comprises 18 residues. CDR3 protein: CASSQMALAGVFPDTQYF. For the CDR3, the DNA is TGTGCCAGCAGCCAGATGGCTCTAGCGGGAGTTTTTCCAGATACGCAGTATTTT.

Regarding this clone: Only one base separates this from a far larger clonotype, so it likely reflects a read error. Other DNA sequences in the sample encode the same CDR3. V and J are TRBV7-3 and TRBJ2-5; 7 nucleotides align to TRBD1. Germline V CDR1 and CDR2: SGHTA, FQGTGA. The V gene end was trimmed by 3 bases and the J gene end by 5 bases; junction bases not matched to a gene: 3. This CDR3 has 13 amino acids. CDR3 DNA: TGTGCCAGCAGCTTGGGCAGGGGGGAGACCCAGTACTTC. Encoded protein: CASSLGRGETQYF.

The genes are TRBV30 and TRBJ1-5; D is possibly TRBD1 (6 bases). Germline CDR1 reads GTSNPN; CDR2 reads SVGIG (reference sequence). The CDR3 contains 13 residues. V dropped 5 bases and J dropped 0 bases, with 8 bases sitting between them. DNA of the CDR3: TGTGCCTGGGGGGACAATAGCAATCAGCCCCAGCATTTT. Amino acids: CAWGDNSNQPQHF.

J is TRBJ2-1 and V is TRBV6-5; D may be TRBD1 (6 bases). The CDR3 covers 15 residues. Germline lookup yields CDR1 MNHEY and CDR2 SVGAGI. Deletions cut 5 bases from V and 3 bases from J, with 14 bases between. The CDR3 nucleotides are TGTGCCAGCAGTCGTCCAGGGGTGGACTACAATGAGCAGTTCTTC. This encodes CASSRPGVDYNEQFF.

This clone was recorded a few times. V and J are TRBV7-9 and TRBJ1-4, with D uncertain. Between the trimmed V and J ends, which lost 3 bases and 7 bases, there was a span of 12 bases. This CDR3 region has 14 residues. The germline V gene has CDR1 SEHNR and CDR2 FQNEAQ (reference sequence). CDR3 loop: CASSFRGVFEKLFF. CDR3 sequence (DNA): TGTGCCAGCAGCTTTCGCGGGGTATTTGAAAAACTGTTTTTT.

In DNA form, the CDR3 reads TGTGCCAGCAGCCCGACGGCACTAGCGGGAATCCCTCAGTTCTTC. This translates into CASSPTALAGIPQFF. The chain carries TRBV7-2 and TRBJ2-1, with 10 bases that match TRBD2. Trimming removed 5 bases from V and 13 bases from J; junction bases left unmatched: 14. The CDR3 runs 15 residues. CDR1 and CDR2 from the germline V gene are SGHTA and FQGNSA.

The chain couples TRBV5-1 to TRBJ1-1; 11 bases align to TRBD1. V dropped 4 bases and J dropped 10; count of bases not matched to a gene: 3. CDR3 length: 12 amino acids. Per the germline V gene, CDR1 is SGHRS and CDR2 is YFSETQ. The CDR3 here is CASSPGQGGAFF. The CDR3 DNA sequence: TGCGCCAGCAGCCCGGGACAGGGGGGAGCTTTCTTT.

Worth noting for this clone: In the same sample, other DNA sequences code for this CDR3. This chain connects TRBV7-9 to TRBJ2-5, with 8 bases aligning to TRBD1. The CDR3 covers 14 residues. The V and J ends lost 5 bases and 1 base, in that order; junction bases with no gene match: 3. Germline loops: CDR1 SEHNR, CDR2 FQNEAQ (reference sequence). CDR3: CASSLDRVQETQYF. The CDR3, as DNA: TGTGCCAGCAGCCTGGACAGGGTCCAAGAGACCCAGTACTTC.

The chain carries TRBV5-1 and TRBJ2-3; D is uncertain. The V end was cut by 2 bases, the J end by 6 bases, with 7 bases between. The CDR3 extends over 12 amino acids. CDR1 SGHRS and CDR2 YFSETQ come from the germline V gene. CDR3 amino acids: CASSFQRDTQYF. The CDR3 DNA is TGCGCCAGCAGCTTCCAGCGTGATACGCAGTATTTT. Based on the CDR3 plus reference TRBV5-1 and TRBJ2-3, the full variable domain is KAGVTQTPRYLIKTRGQQVTLSCSPISGHRSVSWYQQTPGQGLQFLFEYFSETQRNKGNFPGRFSGRQFSNSRSEMNVSTLELGDSALYLCASSFQRDTQYFGPGTRLTVL.

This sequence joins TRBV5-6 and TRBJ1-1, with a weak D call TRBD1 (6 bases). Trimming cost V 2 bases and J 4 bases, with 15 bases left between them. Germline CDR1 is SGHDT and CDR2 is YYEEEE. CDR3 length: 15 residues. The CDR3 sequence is CASSLHRGGPTEAFF. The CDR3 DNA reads TGTGCCAGCAGCTTACATCGGGGGGGGCCCACTGAAGCTTTCTTT.

CDR3 protein: CASSTSGIVAKNIQYF. The CDR3 DNA is TGTGCCAGCAGCACTAGCGGGATCGTAGCCAAAAACATTCAGTACTTC. The genes are TRBV7-2 and TRBJ2-4; TRBD2 agrees at 10 bases. J was trimmed by 0 bases and V by 5 bases; bases with no gene match: 4. Germline CDR1 is SGHTA and CDR2 is FQGNSA. The CDR3 is made up of 16 amino acids.

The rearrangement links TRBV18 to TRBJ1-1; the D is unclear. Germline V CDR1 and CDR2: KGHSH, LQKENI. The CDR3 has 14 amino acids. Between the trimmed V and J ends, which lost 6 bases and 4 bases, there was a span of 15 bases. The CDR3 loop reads CASSGEGRGTEAFF. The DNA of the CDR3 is TGTGCCAGCTCTGGGGAAGGGAGAGGCACTGAAGCTTTCTTT.

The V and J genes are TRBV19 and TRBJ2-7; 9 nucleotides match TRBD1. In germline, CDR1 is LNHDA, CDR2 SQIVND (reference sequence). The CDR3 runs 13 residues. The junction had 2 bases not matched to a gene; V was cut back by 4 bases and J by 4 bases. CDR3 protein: CASSKGQGYEQYF. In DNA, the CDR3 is TGTGCCAGTAGTAAGGGACAGGGTTACGAGCAGTACTTC.

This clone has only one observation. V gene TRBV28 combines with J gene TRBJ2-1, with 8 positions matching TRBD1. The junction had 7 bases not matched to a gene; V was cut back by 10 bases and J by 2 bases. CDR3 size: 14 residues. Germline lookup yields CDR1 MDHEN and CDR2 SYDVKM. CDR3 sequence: CAIAGTGAYNEQFF. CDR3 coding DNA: TGTGCCATAGCCGGGACAGGAGCCTACAATGAGCAGTTCTTC.

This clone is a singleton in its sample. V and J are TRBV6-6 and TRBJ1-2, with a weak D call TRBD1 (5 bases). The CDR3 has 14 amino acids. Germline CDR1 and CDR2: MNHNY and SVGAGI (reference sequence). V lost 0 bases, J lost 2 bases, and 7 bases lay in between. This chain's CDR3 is CASSYSTGNYGYTF. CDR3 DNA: TGTGCCAGCAGTTACTCTACAGGAAACTATGGCTACACCTTC.

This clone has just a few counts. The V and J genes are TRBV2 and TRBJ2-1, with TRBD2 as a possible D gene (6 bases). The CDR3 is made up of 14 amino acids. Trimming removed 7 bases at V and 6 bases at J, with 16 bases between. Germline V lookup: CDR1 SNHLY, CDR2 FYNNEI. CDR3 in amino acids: CASTLESGSNEQFF. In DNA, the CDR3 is TGTGCCAGCACCCTTGAGAGCGGGTCCAATGAGCAGTTCTTC.

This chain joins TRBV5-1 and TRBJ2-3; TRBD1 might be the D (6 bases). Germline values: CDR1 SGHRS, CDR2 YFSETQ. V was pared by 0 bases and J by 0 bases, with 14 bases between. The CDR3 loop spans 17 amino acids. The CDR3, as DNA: TGCGCCAGCAGCTTGGGGACAGCTAGTTCTAGCACAGATACGCAGTATTTT. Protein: CASSLGTASSSTDTQYF.

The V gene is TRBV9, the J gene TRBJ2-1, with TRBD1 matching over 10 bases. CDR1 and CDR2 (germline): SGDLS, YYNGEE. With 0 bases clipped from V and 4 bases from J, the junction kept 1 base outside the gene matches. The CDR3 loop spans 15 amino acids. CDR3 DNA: TGTGCCAGCAGCGTAGTGGGACAGGGGTACAATGAGCAGTTCTTC. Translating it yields CASSVVGQGYNEQFF.

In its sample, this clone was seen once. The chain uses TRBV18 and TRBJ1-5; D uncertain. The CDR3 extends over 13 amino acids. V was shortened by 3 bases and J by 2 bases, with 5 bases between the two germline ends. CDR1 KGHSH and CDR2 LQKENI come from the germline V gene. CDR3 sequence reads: CASSPEGNQPQHF. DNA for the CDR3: TGTGCCAGCTCACCGGAGGGCAATCAGCCCCAGCATTTT.

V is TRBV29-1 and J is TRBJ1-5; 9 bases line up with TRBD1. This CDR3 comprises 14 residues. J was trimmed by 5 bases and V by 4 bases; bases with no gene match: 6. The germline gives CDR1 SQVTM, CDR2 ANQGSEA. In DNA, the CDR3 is TGCAGCGTTGTAGAGACAGGGGGTTATCAGCCCCAGCATTTT. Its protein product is CSVVETGGYQPQHF.